The T cell receptor (beta chain) under discussion was sequenced for a study of T cell responses to AZD1222 COVID-19 vaccine. Using immunoSEQ multiplex PCR, the repertoire was profiled, and TCRdb retains in-frame clones only, with some absent. The data hold 150,000 to 200,000 clones, with 80% to 90% observed a single time. Study-wide results and limits: CD4 TCRs associated with vaccination spanned spike, dominating at 160-218 and 743-854. Only after the peak T cell response were repertoires sampled. White British people made up most donors, females outnumbered males, and clonal diversity was possibly underestimated. After two AZD1222 doses, spike-specific TCR breadth and depth rose versus day 0.

This clone was detected only a few times. Its antigen is not known. Germline values: CDR1 SGDLS, CDR2 YYNGEE. There are 15 residues in the CDR3. The germline V and J ends were trimmed by 0 bases and 0 bases, with 9 bases remaining between them. The receptor comes from an adult in good health. The sample consisted of peripheral blood, taken on day 0 of AZD1222 vaccination. V usage is TRBV9 and J usage is TRBJ1-2, with a tentative D call TRBD1 (5 bases). CDR3 coding DNA: TGTGCCAGCAGCGTAGAGGGGAACTCTAACTATGGCTACACCTTC. The encoded protein is CASSVEGNSNYGYTF.